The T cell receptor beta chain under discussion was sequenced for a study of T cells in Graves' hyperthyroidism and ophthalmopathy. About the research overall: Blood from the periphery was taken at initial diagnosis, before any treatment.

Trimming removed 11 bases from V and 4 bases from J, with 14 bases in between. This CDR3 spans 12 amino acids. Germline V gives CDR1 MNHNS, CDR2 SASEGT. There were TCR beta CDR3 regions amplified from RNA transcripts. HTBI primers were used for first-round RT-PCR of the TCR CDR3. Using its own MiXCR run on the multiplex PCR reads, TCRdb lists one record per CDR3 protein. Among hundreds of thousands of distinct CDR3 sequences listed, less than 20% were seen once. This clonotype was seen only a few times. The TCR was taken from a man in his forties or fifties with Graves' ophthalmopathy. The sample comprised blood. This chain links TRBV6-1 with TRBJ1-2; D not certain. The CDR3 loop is CAAKARAYGYTF. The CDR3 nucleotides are TGTGCCGCCAAGGCCCGAGCCTATGGCTACACCTTC.